Given below is one T cell receptor (beta chain) in context. Both TCR beta VDJ combination and CDR3 sequence profiling were carried out. Genomic DNA was the template for this profiling. MiXCR, run by TCRdb on the reads, gives a single entry per CDR3 protein. The table includes some 98,000 distinct CDR3 sequences, about 66% detected once. All sequencing subjects had displayed CD8+CD57+ cell expansion on flow cytometry. This CDR3 is 16 amino acids long. Germline loops: CDR1 KGHDR, CDR2 SFDVKD. Trimming cost V 2 bases and J 4 bases; bases outside gene matches: 7. The data were obtained in a study of CD8+CD57+ T cells in acquired aplastic anemia.

The genes are TRBV24-1 and TRBJ2-1, with TRBD2 matching 7 bases. This sequence originates from a human donor with aplastic anemia. The sequenced sample was sorted CD4+, CD8+, or CD8+CD57+ T cells (not recorded which) from PBMCs. This CDR3 is CATSDSSGGGYNEQFF. The CDR3 DNA sequence: TGTGCCACCAGTGATTCCTCCGGCGGGGGATACAATGAGCAGTTCTTC.